The 23 T cell receptor beta chains given below trace back to one sample, sequenced in a study of blood T cell repertoires in COVID-19. The data were produced by immunoSEQ multiplex PCR, yet TCRdb's version contains in-frame clones alone and is incomplete. Of about 190,000 clones in the sample, about 90% are singletons; the top ten hold around 1.5%. Material: peripheral blood. The source of these receptors is a man aged 18 to 35 with active or convalescent COVID-19.

V usage is TRBV29-1 and J usage is TRBJ2-3; maybe TRBD1 (5 bases). V lost 3 bases, J lost 3 bases, and 16 bases lay in between. The germline gives CDR1 SQVTM, CDR2 ANQGSEA. The CDR3 spans 15 residues. Here the CDR3 reads CSVEGWQGDTDTQYF. The CDR3 coding sequence is TGCAGCGTTGAGGGGTGGCAGGGCGATACAGATACGCAGTATTTT.

The CDR3 nucleotides read TGTGCCACCGAGGGGACAGGTGATATGAACACTGAAGCTTTCTTT. The encoded protein is CATEGTGDMNTEAFF. The V gene is TRBV19, the J gene TRBJ1-1; TRBD1 agrees at 8 bases. Germline V gene data show CDR1 as LNHDA and CDR2 as SQIVND (reference sequence). This CDR3 region has 15 residues. Losses at the gene ends were 10 bases for V and 0 bases for J; bases not matched to a gene: 10.

The DNA of the CDR3 is TGTGCCAGCAGTTTACGGCGGGATCGGCCATGGGGAAACTCTGGGGCCAACGTCCTGACTTTC. Translated: CASSLRRDRPWGNSGANVLTF. The chain links TRBV27 to TRBJ2-6, with TRBD2 as a possible D gene (6 bases). V was cut by 2 bases and J by 0 bases, with 23 bases left in between. CDR3 size: 21 residues. Germline values: CDR1 MNHEY, CDR2 SMNVEV (reference sequence).

The chain joins TRBV3-1 (or the pseudogene TRBV3-2) to TRBJ2-3; the D gene is possibly TRBD2 (5 bases). From germline, CDR1 is LGHDT and CDR2 YNNKEL (reference sequence). Trimming stripped 1 base from V and 0 bases from J, with 8 bases between. The length of the CDR3 is 15 residues. The CDR3 protein is CASSQGGGSTDTQYF. Here the CDR3 DNA reads TGTGCCAGCAGCCAAGGTGGCGGGAGCACAGATACGCAGTATTTT.

The V call is TRBV6-2 or TRBV6-3, the J call TRBJ2-1; TRBD2 aligns across 11 bases. The CDR3 has 18 residues. From germline, CDR1 is MNHEY and CDR2 SVGEGT. V dropped 6 bases and J dropped 0; count of bases not matched to a gene: 10. Written as DNA, the CDR3 is TGTGCCAGCAGCCTGACTAGCGGGGCCGGTAGCTCCTACAATGAGCAGTTCTTC. It codes for CASSLTSGAGSSYNEQFF.

This clone was counted a single time. This chain joins TRBV2 and TRBJ1-3; D gene unclear. V was cut by 7 bases and J by 3 bases, with 7 bases left in between. This CDR3 has 12 amino acids. The germline CDR1 and CDR2 sequences are SNHLY and FYNNEI. CDR3 sequence (DNA): TGTGCCAGCACGAGGGTTGGAAACACCATATATTTT. This sequence encodes CASTRVGNTIYF.

The V and J genes are TRBV6-6 and TRBJ2-2; D possibly corresponds to TRBD1 (6 bases). Germline V gene lookup returns CDR1 MNHNY and CDR2 SVGAGI (reference sequence). V lost 8 bases, J lost 6 bases, and 16 bases lay in between. The CDR3 loop spans 14 amino acids. The CDR3 sequence is CASQGRLGAGELFF. CDR3 sequence (DNA): TGTGCCAGCCAGGGGCGGCTGGGGGCCGGGGAGCTGTTTTTT.

The chain combines TRBV7-9 with TRBJ1-3; D is unclear. Per the germline V gene, CDR1 is SEHNR and CDR2 is FQNEAQ (reference sequence). Trimming pared 7 bases from V and 2 bases from J, leaving 21 bases between. The CDR3 is 17 amino acids. The CDR3 nucleotides read TGTGCCAGCACAAGATGGGAGGGAGGAAAAACTGGAAACACCATATATTTT. This gives the protein CASTRWEGGKTGNTIYF.

The chain links TRBV15 to TRBJ1-1, with D possibly matching TRBD1 (6 bases). CDR1 is LNHNV, CDR2 YYDKDF, per germline (reference sequence). Trimming left V 0 bases short and J 1 base short, with 12 bases between. This CDR3 region has 16 residues. CDR3 nucleotide sequence: TGTGCCACCAGCAGAGATTTTAGGGGGAGGAACACTGAAGCTTTCTTT. Its translation: CATSRDFRGRNTEAFF.

This sequence joins TRBV15 and TRBJ2-7, with 9 positions matching TRBD1. The CDR3 has 13 residues. Germline values: CDR1 LNHNV, CDR2 YYDKDF (reference sequence). The ends lost 6 bases at V and 2 bases at J; junction bases unmatched: 2. CDR3 amino acids: CATSRTGAYEQYF. CDR3 coding DNA: TGTGCCACCAGTAGGACAGGGGCCTACGAGCAGTACTTC.

J is TRBJ2-5 and V is TRBV6-5, with TRBD1 matching 9 bases. Trimming cost V 6 bases and J 2 bases; bases outside gene matches: 7. Germline loops: CDR1 MNHEY, CDR2 SVGAGI. The CDR3 has 15 residues. The DNA for the CDR3 is TGTGCCAGCAGGGTCGGGACAGGGAGACAAGAGACCCAGTACTTC. This encodes CASRVGTGRQETQYF.

The J gene is TRBJ1-5, the V gene TRBV6-5; the match to TRBD1 covers 9 bases. J was trimmed by 5 bases and V by 5 bases; bases with no gene match: 1. This CDR3 region has 13 residues. Germline values: CDR1 MNHEY, CDR2 SVGAGI. CDR3 bases: TGTGCCAGCAGTCGGACAGGGGATCAGCCCCAGCATTTT. Residues: CASSRTGDQPQHF.

The chain has TRBV9 and TRBJ1-3, with D perhaps matching TRBD1 (6 bases). Germline CDR1 is SGDLS and CDR2 is YYNGEE. Trimming took 3 bases from V and 2 from J, leaving 12 bases between them. This CDR3 region has 15 residues. Here the CDR3 reads CASSAGTGTGNTIYF. The CDR3 DNA reads as TGTGCCAGCAGCGCTGGAACAGGGACTGGAAACACCATATATTTT.

This chain links TRBV19 with TRBJ1-4; 7 positions agree with TRBD1. The CDR3 loop spans 15 amino acids. Trimming at V came to 1 base and at J to 8 bases, leaving 7 bases not matched to a gene. CDR1 and CDR2 from the germline V gene are LNHDA and SQIVND (reference sequence). CDR3 loop: CASSIVRAGGEKLFF. The CDR3 DNA sequence: TGTGCCAGTAGTATAGTCCGGGCAGGGGGAGAAAAACTGTTTTTT. Based on the CDR3 plus reference TRBV19 and TRBJ1-4, the full variable domain is DGGITQSPKYLFRKEGQNVTLSCEQNLNHDAMYWYRQDPGQGLRLIYYSQIVNDFQKGDIAEGYSVSREKKESFPLTVTSAQKNPTAFYLCASSIVRAGGEKLFFGSGTQLSVL.

This clone was picked up a small number of times. The chain couples TRBV4-1 to TRBJ2-1; D call uncertain. Germline-derived CDR1 and CDR2 are MGHRA and YSYEKL. The CDR3 is 15 amino acids. V lost 2 bases and J lost 0, with 8 bases in between. The CDR3 DNA sequence: TGCGCCAGCAGCCAAAGAGGAAGCTCCTACAATGAGCAGTTCTTC. Translation: CASSQRGSSYNEQFF.

The chain uses TRBV14 and TRBJ2-2; TRBD1 is a possible D gene (6 bases). Germline CDR1 reads SGHDN; CDR2 reads FVKESK. The V and J ends lost 4 bases and 6 bases respectively, with 15 bases between them. This CDR3 has 15 amino acids. The chain's CDR3 is CASSRLQGLAGELFF. CDR3 coding DNA: TGTGCCAGCAGCCGGCTACAGGGTTTAGCCGGGGAGCTGTTTTTT.

This chain joins TRBV2 and TRBJ1-2; TRBD1 is a possible D gene (6 bases). V dropped 7 bases and J dropped 14 bases, with 20 bases sitting between them. Germline V lookup: CDR1 SNHLY, CDR2 FYNNEI. This CDR3 region has 12 residues. The CDR3 region is CASIAGVYGGTF. Here the CDR3 DNA reads TGTGCCAGCATCGCAGGGGTCTATGGGGGAACCTTC.

V is TRBV19 and J is TRBJ2-3; 9 positions agree with TRBD1. In germline, CDR1 is LNHDA, CDR2 SQIVND (reference sequence). This CDR3 contains 15 residues. V shed 4 bases and J 4 bases; nucleotides not matched to a gene: 6. The CDR3 DNA reads TGTGCCAGTAGTACCCCGGGACAGGGCTCAGATACGCAGTATTTT. Protein product: CASSTPGQGSDTQYF. The variable domain in full, with the rest retrieved from reference TRBV19 and TRBJ2-3, is DGGITQSPKYLFRKEGQNVTLSCEQNLNHDAMYWYRQDPGQGLRLIYYSQIVNDFQKGDIAEGYSVSREKKESFPLTVTSAQKNPTAFYLCASSTPGQGSDTQYFGPGTRLTVL.

J is TRBJ1-1 and V is TRBV19, with D possibly matching TRBD1 (5 bases). CDR1 is LNHDA and CDR2 is SQIVND in the germline V gene (reference sequence). The ends were cut back, 4 bases at V and 4 bases at J, with 19 bases in the middle. This CDR3 is 16 amino acids long. The CDR3 DNA is TGTGCCAGTAGTACCCATGGGAGGCGGGGGGGCACTGAAGCTTTCTTT. The encoded protein is CASSTHGRRGGTEAFF. The full variable domain, in which reference TRBV19 and TRBJ1-1 provide the parts outside the CDR3, is DGGITQSPKYLFRKEGQNVTLSCEQNLNHDAMYWYRQDPGQGLRLIYYSQIVNDFQKGDIAEGYSVSREKKESFPLTVTSAQKNPTAFYLCASSTHGRRGGTEAFFGQGTRLTVV.

The CDR3 DNA sequence: TGTGCCAGCAGGCCGAGGGGGGGGGAAAAGAACACTGAAGCTTTCTTT. Translated: CASRPRGGEKNTEAFF. The chain combines TRBV27 with TRBJ1-1, with D possibly matching TRBD1 (6 bases). V was cut by 6 bases and J by 1 base, with 18 bases left in between. This CDR3 is 16 amino acids long. CDR1 is MNHEY, CDR2 SMNVEV, per germline (reference sequence).

V is TRBV7-6 and J is TRBJ2-3; D gene unclear. Trimming removed 4 bases from V and 4 bases from J, with 3 bases in between. Germline-derived CDR1 and CDR2 are SGHVS and FNYEAQ. The CDR3 has 11 residues. The CDR3 region is CASSSSDTQYF. The CDR3 coding sequence is TGTGCCAGCAGCTCATCAGATACGCAGTATTTT.

This clone was observed a single time. The rearrangement joins TRBV30 to TRBJ1-1; possibly TRBD1 for D (6 bases). CDR1 and CDR2 from the germline V gene are GTSNPN and SVGIG (reference sequence). The CDR3 runs 16 residues. Trimming cost V 4 bases and J 3 bases, with 21 bases left between them. The CDR3 reads CAWIPNMGTYYTEAFF. CDR3 bases: TGTGCCTGGATCCCCAACATGGGGACATACTACACTGAAGCTTTCTTT.

The J gene is TRBJ1-3, the V gene TRBV2; 7 bases fit TRBD1. V shed 9 bases and J 0 bases; nucleotides not matched to a gene: 5. The CDR3 runs to 14 residues. The V gene's germline CDR1 is SNHLY and CDR2 FYNNEI. In nucleotides, the CDR3 is TGTGCCAGGAAACGGACAGGCTCTGGAAACACCATATATTTT. Translated: CARKRTGSGNTIYF.